This entry concerns a single T cell receptor (beta chain). Its antigen is unidentified. This may be a read error: a much more frequent sequence differs by one nucleotide. These data belong to a study of Graves' ophthalmopathy and Graves' hyperthyroidism. Other autoimmune diseases, uncontrolled infections, pregnancy or lactation excluded patients from enrollment. The evidence that diagnosis relied on was clinical symptoms, serum thyroxine, TRAb, thyroid ultrasound and orbital computed tomography. RNA served as the template for amplifying TCR beta CDR3 regions. RT-PCR was first run with HTBI primers, then multiplex PCR in a second round. From the multiplex PCR reads, TCRdb called clonotypes with MiXCR, one entry per CDR3 protein. The sample includes roughly 1.1 million distinct CDR3 sequences, about 35% seen only once; the top ten take around 10%. CDR1 and CDR2 from the germline V gene are SNHLY and FYNNEI. The CDR3 loop spans 14 amino acids.

General study points: Both an approximately 70% sensitivity and an approximately 72% specificity characterized the model's predictions of ophthalmopathy progression.

This sequence originates from an adult man with Graves' hyperthyroidism. The chain is built from TRBV2 and TRBJ2-5, with TRBD1 matching 9 bases. The sequenced material came from peripheral blood or thyroid tissue (not recorded which). This CDR3 reads CTSSRDRVLETQYF. The CDR3 DNA is TGTACCAGCTCCCGGGACAGGGTATTAGAGACCCAGTACTTC. The full variable domain, its missing parts supplied by reference TRBV2 and TRBJ2-5, is EPEVTQTPSHQVTQMGQEVILRCVPISNHLYFYWYRQILGQKVEFLVSFYNNEISEKSEIFDDQFSVERPDGSNFTLKIRSTKLEDSAMYFCTSSRDRVLETQYFGPGTRLLVL.